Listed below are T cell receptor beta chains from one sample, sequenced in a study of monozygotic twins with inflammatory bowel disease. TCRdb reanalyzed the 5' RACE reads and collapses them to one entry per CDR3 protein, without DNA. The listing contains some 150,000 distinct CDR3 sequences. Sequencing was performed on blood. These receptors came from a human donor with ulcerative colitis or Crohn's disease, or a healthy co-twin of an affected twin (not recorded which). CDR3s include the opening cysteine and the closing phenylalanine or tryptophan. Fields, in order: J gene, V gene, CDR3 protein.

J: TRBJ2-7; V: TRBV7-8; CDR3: CASQGAILYEQYF
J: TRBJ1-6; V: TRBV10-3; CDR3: CAISKQGPYNSPLHF
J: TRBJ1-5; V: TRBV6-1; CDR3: CASRPTPGGGSNQPQHF
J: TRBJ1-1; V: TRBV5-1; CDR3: CASSLQGTNTEAFF
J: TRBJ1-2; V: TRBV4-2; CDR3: CASSHHRDRINYGYTF
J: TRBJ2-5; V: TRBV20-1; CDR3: CSASQNPQAQYF
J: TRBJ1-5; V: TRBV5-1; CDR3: CASSLVARGSSNQPQHF
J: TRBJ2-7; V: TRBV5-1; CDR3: CASRTTGGGTGEQYF
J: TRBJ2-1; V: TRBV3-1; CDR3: CASSQGLGGHQFF
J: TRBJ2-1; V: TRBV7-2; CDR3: CASSLAGGPYNEQFF
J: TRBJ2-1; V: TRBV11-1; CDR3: CASSYSGGALIHEQFF
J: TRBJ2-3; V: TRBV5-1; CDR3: CASSLASGSGTDTQYF
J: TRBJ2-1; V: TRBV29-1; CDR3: CSVEPGSGERFF
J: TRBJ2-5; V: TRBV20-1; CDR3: CSASPSEYWGAKETQYF
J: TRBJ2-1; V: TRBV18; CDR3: CASSPRAGNQDEQFF
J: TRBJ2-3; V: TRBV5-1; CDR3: CASSPTIGDTQYF
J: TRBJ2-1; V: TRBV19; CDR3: CASSTPGLAGGPRREQFF
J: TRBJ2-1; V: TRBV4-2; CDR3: CASGGTTRGNSEQFF